These T cell receptor beta chains were read from a single sample in a study of blood T cell repertoires in COVID-19. Some clones are missing from TCRdb's copy, which holds only in-frame ones; the method was immunoSEQ multiplex PCR. Altogether 390,000 or so clones are present, 80% to 90% being singletons, with the ten largest covering less than 3.5%. Sequencing was done on a sample of peripheral blood. The receptors derive from a woman aged 25 to 45 with COVID-19, enrolled during active disease. Both conserved end residues are part of each CDR3. Each record gives: clone size, V gene, J gene, D gene, CDR3 protein, CDR3 DNA. D genes are given only for firm matches. Rows may omit the clone size; those that give it use once, few, many or a size class.

>NA|TRBV5-1|TRBJ1-1|TRBD1
CASSDGQGGRNTEAFF
TGCGCCAGCAGCGACGGACAGGGTGGAAGGAACACTGAAGCTTTCTTT
>once|TRBV19|TRBJ2-2|NA
CASSSGFTGELFF
TGTGCCAGTAGTAGCGGGTTCACCGGGGAGCTGTTTTTT
>NA|TRBV5-5|TRBJ1-1|NA
CASSHDINTEAFF
TGTGCCAGCAGCCATGACATCAACACTGAAGCTTTCTTT
>NA|TRBV6-5|TRBJ2-7|NA
CASSLLQVEWSEQYF
TGTGCCAGCAGTCTATTACAGGTAGAATGGAGCGAGCAGTACTTC
>NA|TRBV24-1|TRBJ1-5|NA
CATSGQYSNQPQHF
TGTGCCACCAGTGGACAGTATAGCAATCAGCCCCAGCATTTT
>NA|TRBV13|TRBJ2-1|NA
CASSVTSSSSYNEQFF
TGTGCCAGCAGCGTAACCTCGTCGAGCTCCTACAATGAGCAGTTCTTC
>few|TRBV7-9|TRBJ2-7|NA
CASSLGAGYEQYF
TGTGCCAGCAGCTTAGGTGCCGGCTACGAGCAGTACTTC
>NA|TRBV29-1|TRBJ1-1|NA
CSVGPQGTEAFF
TGCAGCGTTGGGCCCCAGGGAACTGAAGCTTTCTTT
>NA|TRBV4-2|TRBJ1-6|NA
CASSQEGAFNSPLHF
TGTGCCAGCAGCCAAGAGGGGGCGTTTAATTCACCCCTCCACTTT
>NA|TRBV5-1|TRBJ2-7|TRBD1
CASTPSLGTGGFGEQYF
TGCGCCAGCACCCCGAGCCTAGGGACAGGGGGCTTCGGGGAGCAGTACTTC
>NA|TRBV5-4|TRBJ2-7|NA
CASSPTPGRYEQYF
TGTGCCAGCAGCCCGACACCCGGCAGGTACGAGCAGTACTTC
>NA|TRBV12-2|TRBJ2-3|NA
CASRLGATSRLWDTQYF
TGTGCAAGTCGCTTAGGGGCGACTAGTAGGTTGTGGGATACGCAGTATTTT
>NA|TRBV4-1|TRBJ2-5|NA
CASSQDQEGGRETQYF
TGCGCCAGCAGCCAAGATCAGGAGGGTGGGCGAGAGACCCAGTACTTC
>NA|TRBV24-1|TRBJ1-2|NA
CATSDLGQNYGYTF
TGTGCCACCAGTGATTTGGGACAGAACTATGGCTACACCTTC
>NA|TRBV7-9|TRBJ2-2|NA
CASSLQGSRGTGELFF
TGTGCCAGCAGCTTGCAGGGCTCGCGGGGCACCGGGGAGCTGTTTTTT
>NA|TRBV27|TRBJ1-4|TRBD1
CASSALQGRGEKLFF
TGTGCCAGCAGTGCCTTACAGGGGCGGGGTGAAAAACTGTTTTTT
>NA|TRBV27|TRBJ1-1|NA
CASSLSANTEAFF
TGTGCCAGCAGTTTATCGGCGAACACTGAAGCTTTCTTT
>NA|TRBV6-4|TRBJ1-5|NA
CASSDSRGQPQHF
TGTGCCAGCAGTGACTCGCGGGGTCAGCCCCAGCATTTT
>NA|TRBV10-2|TRBJ1-1|NA
CASSDWGPNEAFF
TGCGCCAGCAGTGACTGGGGCCCCAATGAAGCTTTCTTT
>NA|TRBV29-1|TRBJ2-3|NA
CSVRRPYTDTQYF
TGCAGCGTTAGGCGGCCCTACACAGATACGCAGTATTTT
>NA|TRBV28|TRBJ1-2|NA
CASTFGGGGWNNYGYTF
TGTGCCAGCACCTTCGGGGGCGGGGGTTGGAATAACTATGGCTACACCTTC
>NA|TRBV24-1|TRBJ2-3|TRBD2
CATSDWTSGDLNTQYF
TGTGCCACCAGTGATTGGACTAGCGGGGACCTTAATACGCAGTATTTT
>NA|TRBV7-9|TRBJ1-5|TRBD1
CASSTGGNQPQHF
TGTGCCAGCAGTACAGGGGGCAATCAGCCCCAGCATTTT
>NA|TRBV14|TRBJ2-1|TRBD2
CASSPTPGLAGGYEQFF
TGTGCCAGCAGCCCAACACCGGGACTAGCGGGAGGGTATGAGCAGTTCTTC
>NA|TRBV6-2/TRBV6-3|TRBJ2-1|NA
CASSYSIAGNEQFF
TGTGCCAGCAGTTACTCGATTGCGGGGAATGAGCAGTTCTTC
>NA|TRBV12-5|TRBJ2-5|TRBD1
CASGLGAGGSETQYF
TGTGCTAGTGGTTTAGGGGCAGGGGGTTCAGAGACCCAGTACTTC
>NA|TRBV11-3|TRBJ2-5|NA
CASSLGRVSETQYF
TGTGCCAGCAGCTTGGGCAGGGTGAGCGAGACCCAGTACTTC
>NA|TRBV7-2|TRBJ2-2|NA
CASSLNRAVPGELFF
TGTGCCAGCAGCCTAAACCGAGCTGTTCCCGGGGAGCTGTTTTTT
>NA|TRBV9|TRBJ2-5|TRBD1
CASSVDEGQGETQYF
TGTGCCAGCAGCGTGGATGAAGGACAGGGGGAGACCCAGTACTTC
>NA|TRBV7-2|TRBJ1-1|NA
CASTPAPGDTEAFF
TGTGCCAGCACCCCGGCCCCCGGGGACACTGAAGCTTTCTTT
>NA|TRBV2|TRBJ2-5|NA
CASRRAYQETQYF
TGTGCCAGCAGGAGGGCTTACCAAGAGACCCAGTACTTC
>NA|TRBV10-3|TRBJ2-5|TRBD2
CAIRASGGTETQYF
TGTGCCATCAGAGCTAGCGGGGGGACGGAGACCCAGTACTTC
>NA|TRBV6-2/TRBV6-3|TRBJ2-5|NA
CASSYTRGWGGHRMETQYF
TGTGCCAGCAGTTACACACGAGGATGGGGGGGACACCGTATGGAGACCCAGTACTTC
>NA|TRBV29-1|TRBJ1-4|TRBD1
CSVEDRGRNEKLFF
TGCAGCGTGGAAGACAGGGGGCGGAATGAAAAACTGTTTTTT
>NA|TRBV29-1|TRBJ2-1|NA
CSVEGVLSSYNEQFF
TGCAGCGTTGAGGGCGTCCTTAGCTCCTACAATGAGCAGTTCTTC
>NA|TRBV7-2|TRBJ1-1|NA
CASSLAAGLGTEAFF
TGTGCCAGCAGCTTAGCGGCAGGCTTGGGCACTGAAGCTTTCTTT
>NA|TRBV5-1|TRBJ2-1|TRBD1
CASSSLPDRGIGNEQFF
TGCGCCAGCAGCTCCCTACCGGACAGGGGGATTGGCAATGAGCAGTTCTTC
>NA|TRBV25-1|TRBJ1-5|NA
CASRQGSNQPQHF
TGTGCCAGCAGACAGGGAAGCAATCAGCCCCAGCATTTT
>NA|TRBV7-2|TRBJ1-1|TRBD1
CASSSSMTGTMNTEAFF
TGTGCCAGCAGCTCATCCATGACAGGGACAATGAACACTGAAGCTTTCTTT
>NA|TRBV5-4|TRBJ1-2|NA
CASSAQGSGGYTF
TGTGCCAGCAGCGCCCAGGGTTCGGGTGGCTACACCTTC
>NA|TRBV27|TRBJ2-7|TRBD1
CASSAGTGGRGEQYF
TGTGCCAGCAGCGCCGGGACAGGGGGTCGTGGGGAGCAGTACTTC
>once|TRBV2|TRBJ1-4|NA
CASEEPRGATNEKLFF
TGTGCCAGCGAGGAACCCCGGGGTGCAACTAATGAAAAACTGTTTTTT
>NA|TRBV18|TRBJ1-1|NA
CASSPNRVNTEAFF
TGTGCCAGCTCACCAAACAGGGTGAACACTGAAGCTTTCTTT
>NA|TRBV27|TRBJ2-6|NA
CASSLTGLAGANVLTF
TGTGCCAGCAGTTTGACAGGCTTGGCTGGGGCCAACGTCCTGACTTTC
>NA|TRBV2|TRBJ1-1|TRBD1
CASSGRDRGPEAFF
TGTGCCAGCAGTGGCCGGGACAGGGGACCTGAAGCTTTCTTT
>NA|TRBV5-1|TRBJ2-5|TRBD2
CASTSRGLAGDQETQYF
TGCGCCAGCACCTCCAGGGGACTAGCGGGGGACCAAGAGACCCAGTACTTC
>NA|TRBV27|TRBJ1-2|TRBD1
CASSYTRGSYGYTF
TGTGCCAGCAGTTATACCAGGGGGAGCTATGGCTACACCTTC
>NA|TRBV19|TRBJ1-4|NA
CATKTSPGTSTNEKLFF
TGTGCCACCAAAACCTCCCCCGGGACATCAACTAATGAAAAACTGTTTTTT
>NA|TRBV7-7|TRBJ2-1|NA
CASSPDMSSYNEQFF
TGTGCTAGCAGCCCGGACATGTCCTCCTACAATGAGCAGTTCTTC
>few|TRBV10-1|TRBJ2-7|NA
CASSGVRRALDEQYF
TGCGCCAGCAGTGGGGTAAGGAGGGCCTTGGACGAGCAGTACTTC
>NA|TRBV30|TRBJ1-5|TRBD1
CAWSTGVNQPQHF
TGTGCCTGGAGCACAGGGGTCAATCAGCCCCAGCATTTT
>NA|TRBV28|TRBJ1-1|NA
CASSLGFQGGNTEAFF
TGTGCCAGCAGCTTAGGGTTTCAGGGCGGGAACACTGAAGCTTTCTTT
>NA|TRBV11-2|TRBJ1-2|NA
CASSLGAGGYTF
TGTGCCAGCAGCTTGGGGGCGGGTGGCTACACCTTC
>NA|TRBV5-1|TRBJ1-2|NA
CASSLVNPFRQGRASFSNYGYTF
TGCGCCAGCAGCCTGGTTAATCCCTTTAGGCAGGGGCGGGCGAGCTTTTCTAACTATGGCTACACCTTC
>NA|TRBV28|TRBJ1-1|TRBD1
CASSIRDRGIMNTEAFF
TGTGCCAGCAGTATCCGGGACAGGGGTATAATGAACACTGAAGCTTTCTTT